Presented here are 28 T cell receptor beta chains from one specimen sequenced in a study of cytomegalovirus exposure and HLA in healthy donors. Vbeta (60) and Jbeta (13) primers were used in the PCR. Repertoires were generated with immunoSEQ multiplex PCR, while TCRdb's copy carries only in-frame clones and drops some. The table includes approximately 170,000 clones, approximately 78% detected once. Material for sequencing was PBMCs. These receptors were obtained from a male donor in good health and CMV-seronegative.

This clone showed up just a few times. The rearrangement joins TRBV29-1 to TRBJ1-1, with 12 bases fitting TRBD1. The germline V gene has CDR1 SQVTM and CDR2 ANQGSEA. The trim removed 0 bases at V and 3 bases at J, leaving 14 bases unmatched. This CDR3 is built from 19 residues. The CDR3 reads CSVEDIGIGTGGLYTEAFF. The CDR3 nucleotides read TGCAGCGTTGAAGACATTGGGATCGGGACAGGGGGCTTGTACACTGAAGCTTTCTTT.

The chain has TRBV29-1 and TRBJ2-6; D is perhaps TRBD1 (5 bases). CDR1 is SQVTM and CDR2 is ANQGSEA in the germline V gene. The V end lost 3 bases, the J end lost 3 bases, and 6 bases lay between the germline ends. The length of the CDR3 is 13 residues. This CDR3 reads CSVEGLGANVLTF. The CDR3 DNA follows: TGCAGCGTTGAGGGGCTTGGGGCCAACGTCCTGACTTTC. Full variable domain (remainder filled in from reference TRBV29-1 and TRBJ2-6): SAVISQKPSRDICQRGTSLTIQCQVDSQVTMMFWYRQQPGQSLTLIATANQGSEATYESGFVIDKFPISRPNLTFSTLTVSNMSPEDSSIYLCSVEGLGANVLTFGAGSRLTVL.

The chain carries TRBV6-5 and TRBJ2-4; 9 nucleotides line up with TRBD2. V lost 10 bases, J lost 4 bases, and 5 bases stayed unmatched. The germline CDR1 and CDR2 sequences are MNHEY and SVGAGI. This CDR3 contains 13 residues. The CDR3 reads CATGTSGKNIQYF. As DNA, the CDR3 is TGTGCCACCGGAACTAGCGGGAAAAACATTCAGTACTTC.

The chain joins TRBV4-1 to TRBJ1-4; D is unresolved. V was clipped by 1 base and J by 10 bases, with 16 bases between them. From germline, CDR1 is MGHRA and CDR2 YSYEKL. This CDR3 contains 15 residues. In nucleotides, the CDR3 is TGCGCCAGCAGCCAAGTGACGAGGGTTTCGGGAAAACTGTTTTTT. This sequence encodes CASSQVTRVSGKLFF.

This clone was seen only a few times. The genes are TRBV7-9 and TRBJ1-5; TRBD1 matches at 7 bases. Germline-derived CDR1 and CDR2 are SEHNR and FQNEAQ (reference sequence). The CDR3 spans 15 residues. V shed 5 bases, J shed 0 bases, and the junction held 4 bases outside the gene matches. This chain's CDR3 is CASSQTGSSNQPQHF. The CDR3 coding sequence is TGTGCCAGCAGCCAGACAGGGAGTAGCAATCAGCCCCAGCATTTT.

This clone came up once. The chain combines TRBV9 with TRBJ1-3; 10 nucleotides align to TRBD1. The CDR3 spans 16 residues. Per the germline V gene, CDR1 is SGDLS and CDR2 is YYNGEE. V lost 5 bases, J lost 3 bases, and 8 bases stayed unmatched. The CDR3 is CASSTYDRGLGNTIYF. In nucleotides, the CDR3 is TGTGCCAGCAGTACATACGACAGGGGGCTTGGAAACACCATATATTTT.

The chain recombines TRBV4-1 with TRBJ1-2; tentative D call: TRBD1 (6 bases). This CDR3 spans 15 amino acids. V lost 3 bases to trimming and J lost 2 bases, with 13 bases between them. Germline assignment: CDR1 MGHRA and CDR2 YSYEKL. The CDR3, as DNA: TGCGCCAGCAGCCAGGGACATGGCATGAACTATGGCTACACCTTC. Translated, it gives CASSQGHGMNYGYTF.

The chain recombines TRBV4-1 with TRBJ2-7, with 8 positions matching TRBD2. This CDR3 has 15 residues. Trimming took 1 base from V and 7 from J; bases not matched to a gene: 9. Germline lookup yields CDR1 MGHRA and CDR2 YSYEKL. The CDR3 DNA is TGCGCCAGCAGCCAAGGGCTAGCGGGCCGGGGAGAGCAGTACTTC. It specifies CASSQGLAGRGEQYF.

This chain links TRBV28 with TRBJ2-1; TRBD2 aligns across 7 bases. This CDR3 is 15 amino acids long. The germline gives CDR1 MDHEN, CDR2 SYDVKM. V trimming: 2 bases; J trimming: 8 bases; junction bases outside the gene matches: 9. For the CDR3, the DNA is TGTGCCAGCAGTTTAAAATGGGCGGGAGACTATGAGCAGTTCTTC. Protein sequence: CASSLKWAGDYEQFF.

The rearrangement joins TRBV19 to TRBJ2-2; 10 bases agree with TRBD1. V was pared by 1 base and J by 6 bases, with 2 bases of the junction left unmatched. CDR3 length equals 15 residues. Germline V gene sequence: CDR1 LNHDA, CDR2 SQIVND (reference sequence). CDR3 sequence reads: CASSIGGQGAGELFF. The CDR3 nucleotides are TGTGCCAGTAGTATAGGTGGACAGGGGGCCGGGGAGCTGTTTTTT.

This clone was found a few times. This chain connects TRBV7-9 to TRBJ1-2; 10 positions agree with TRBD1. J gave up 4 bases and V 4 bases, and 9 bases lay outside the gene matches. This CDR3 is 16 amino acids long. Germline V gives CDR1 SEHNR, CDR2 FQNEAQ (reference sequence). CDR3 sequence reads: CASSSSRQGAIYGYTF. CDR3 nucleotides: TGTGCCAGCAGCTCCTCTAGACAGGGGGCTATCTATGGCTACACCTTC. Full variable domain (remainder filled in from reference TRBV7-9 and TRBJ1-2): DTGVSQNPRHKITKRGQNVTFRCDPISEHNRLYWYRQTLGQGPEFLTYFQNEAQLEKSRLLSDRFSAERPKGSFSTLEIQRTEQGDSAMYLCASSSSRQGAIYGYTFGSGTRLTVV.

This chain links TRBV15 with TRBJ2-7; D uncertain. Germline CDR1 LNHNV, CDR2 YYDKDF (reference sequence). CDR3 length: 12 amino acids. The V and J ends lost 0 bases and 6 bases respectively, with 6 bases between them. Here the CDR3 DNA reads TGTGCCACCAGCAGAGATAGTATCGAGCAGTACTTC. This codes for CATSRDSIEQYF.

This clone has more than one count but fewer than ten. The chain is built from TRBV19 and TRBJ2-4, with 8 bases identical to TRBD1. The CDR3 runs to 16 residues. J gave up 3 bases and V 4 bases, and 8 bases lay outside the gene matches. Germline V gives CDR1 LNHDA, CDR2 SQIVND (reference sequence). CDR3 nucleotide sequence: TGTGCCAGTAGTACGCAAATCGGACAGGGCAAAAACATTCAGTACTTC. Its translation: CASSTQIGQGKNIQYF.

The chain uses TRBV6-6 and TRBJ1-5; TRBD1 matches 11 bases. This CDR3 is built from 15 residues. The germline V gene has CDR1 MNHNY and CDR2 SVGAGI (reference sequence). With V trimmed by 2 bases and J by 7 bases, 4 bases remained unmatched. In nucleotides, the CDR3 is TGTGCCAGCAGTTACGAAGGGACAGGGGGACAGCCCCAGCATTTT. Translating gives CASSYEGTGGQPQHF.

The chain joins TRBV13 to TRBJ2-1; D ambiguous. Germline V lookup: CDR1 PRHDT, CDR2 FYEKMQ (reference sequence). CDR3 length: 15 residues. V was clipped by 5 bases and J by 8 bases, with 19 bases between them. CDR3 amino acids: CASSTRLENLDEQFF. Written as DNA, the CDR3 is TGTGCCAGCAGCACCCGCCTAGAAAACTTGGATGAGCAGTTCTTC.

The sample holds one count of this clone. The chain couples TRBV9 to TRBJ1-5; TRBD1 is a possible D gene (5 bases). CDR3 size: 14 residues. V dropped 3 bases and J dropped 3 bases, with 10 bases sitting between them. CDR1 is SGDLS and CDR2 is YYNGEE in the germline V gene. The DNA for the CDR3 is TGTGCCAGCAGCGGGGGCCGACTCAATCAGCCCCAGCATTTT. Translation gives CASSGGRLNQPQHF.

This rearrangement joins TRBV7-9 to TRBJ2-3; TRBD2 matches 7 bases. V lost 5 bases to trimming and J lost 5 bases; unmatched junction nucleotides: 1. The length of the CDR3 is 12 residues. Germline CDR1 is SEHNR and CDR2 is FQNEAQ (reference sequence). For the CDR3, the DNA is TGTGCCAGCAGCCGGGGGGAAGATACGCAGTATTTT. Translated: CASSRGEDTQYF.

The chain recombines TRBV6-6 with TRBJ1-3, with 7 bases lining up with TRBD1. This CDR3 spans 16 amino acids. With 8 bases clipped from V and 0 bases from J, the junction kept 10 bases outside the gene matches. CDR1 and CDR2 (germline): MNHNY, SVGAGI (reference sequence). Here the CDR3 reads CASAVDRAISGNTIYF. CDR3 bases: TGTGCCAGCGCTGTTGACAGGGCGATCTCTGGAAACACCATATATTTT.

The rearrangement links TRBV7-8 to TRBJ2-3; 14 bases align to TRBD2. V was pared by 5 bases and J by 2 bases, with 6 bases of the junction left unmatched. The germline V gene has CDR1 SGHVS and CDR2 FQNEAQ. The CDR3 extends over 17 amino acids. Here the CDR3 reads CASSLGLAGGPTDTQYF. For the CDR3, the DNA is TGTGCCAGCAGCCTAGGACTAGCGGGAGGTCCCACAGATACGCAGTATTTT. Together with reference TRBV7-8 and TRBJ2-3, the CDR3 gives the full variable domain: GAGVSQSPRYKVAKRGQDVALRCDPISGHVSLFWYQQALGQGPEFLTYFQNEAQLDKSGLPSDRFFAERPEGSVSTLKIQRTQQEDSAVYLCASSLGLAGGPTDTQYFGPGTRLTVL.

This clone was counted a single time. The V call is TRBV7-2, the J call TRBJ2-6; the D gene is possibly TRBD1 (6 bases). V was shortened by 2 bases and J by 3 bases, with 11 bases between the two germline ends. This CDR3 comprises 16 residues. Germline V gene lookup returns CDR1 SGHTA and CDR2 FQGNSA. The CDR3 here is CASSLTGPGGANVLTF. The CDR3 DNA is TGTGCCAGCAGCTTAACAGGGCCGGGTGGGGCCAACGTCCTGACTTTC.

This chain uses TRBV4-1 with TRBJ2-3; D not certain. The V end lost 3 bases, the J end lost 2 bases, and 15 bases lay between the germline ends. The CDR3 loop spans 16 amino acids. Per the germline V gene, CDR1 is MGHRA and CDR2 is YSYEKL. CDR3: CASSHNPHFDTDTQYF. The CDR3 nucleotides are TGCGCCAGCAGCCACAACCCTCACTTCGACACAGATACGCAGTATTTT.

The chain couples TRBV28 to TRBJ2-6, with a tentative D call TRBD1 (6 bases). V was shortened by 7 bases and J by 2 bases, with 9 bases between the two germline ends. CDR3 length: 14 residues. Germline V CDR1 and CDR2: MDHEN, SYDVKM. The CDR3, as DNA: TGTGCCAGCATCCAGGGGACTGGGGCCAACGTCCTGACTTTC. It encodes CASIQGTGANVLTF.

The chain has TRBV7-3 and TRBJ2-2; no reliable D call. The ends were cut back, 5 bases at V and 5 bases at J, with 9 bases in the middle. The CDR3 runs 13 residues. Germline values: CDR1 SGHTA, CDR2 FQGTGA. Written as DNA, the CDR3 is TGTGCCAGCAGCCCCGGTGGTACCGGGGAGCTGTTTTTT. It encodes CASSPGGTGELFF.

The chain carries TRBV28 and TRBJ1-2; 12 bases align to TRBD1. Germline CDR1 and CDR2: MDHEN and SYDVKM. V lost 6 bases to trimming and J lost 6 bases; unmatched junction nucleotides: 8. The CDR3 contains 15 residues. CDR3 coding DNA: TGTGCCAGCAGGGGGACGGGACAGGGGGCAAATGGCTACACCTTC. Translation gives CASRGTGQGANGYTF.

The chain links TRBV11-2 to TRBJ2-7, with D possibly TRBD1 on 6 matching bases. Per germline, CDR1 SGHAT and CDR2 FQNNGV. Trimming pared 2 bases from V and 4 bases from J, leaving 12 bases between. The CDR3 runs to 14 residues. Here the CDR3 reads CASSLTGPAYEQYF. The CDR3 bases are TGTGCCAGCAGCTTAACAGGGCCGGCTTACGAGCAGTACTTC. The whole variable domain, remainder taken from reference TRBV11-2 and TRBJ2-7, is EAGVAQSPRYKIIEKRQSVAFWCNPISGHATLYWYQQILGQGPKLLIQFQNNGVVDDSQLPKDRFSAERLKGVDSTLKIQPAKLEDSAVYLCASSLTGPAYEQYFGPGTRLTVT.

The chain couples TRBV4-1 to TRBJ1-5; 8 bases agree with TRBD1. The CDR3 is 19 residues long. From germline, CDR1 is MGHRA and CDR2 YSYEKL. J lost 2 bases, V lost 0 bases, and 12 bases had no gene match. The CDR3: CASSQDLAGGRRGNQPQHF. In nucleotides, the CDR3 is TGCGCCAGCAGCCAAGATCTGGCAGGGGGCCGGAGGGGCAATCAGCCCCAGCATTTT.

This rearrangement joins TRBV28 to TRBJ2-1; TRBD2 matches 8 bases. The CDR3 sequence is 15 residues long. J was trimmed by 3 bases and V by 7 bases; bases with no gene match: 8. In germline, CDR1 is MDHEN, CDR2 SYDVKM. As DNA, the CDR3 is TGTGCCAGCACAACTAGCGGAGGGAACTACAATGAGCAGTTCTTC. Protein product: CASTTSGGNYNEQFF.

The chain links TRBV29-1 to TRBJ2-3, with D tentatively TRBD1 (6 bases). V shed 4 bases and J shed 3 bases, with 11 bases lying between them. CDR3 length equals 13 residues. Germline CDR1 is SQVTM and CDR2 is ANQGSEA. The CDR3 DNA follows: TGCAGCGTTGCCGCACAGGGTACAGATACGCAGTATTTT. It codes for CSVAAQGTDTQYF.